These 3 T cell receptor beta chains originate from one sample sequenced in a study of identical twins (dated by TCRdb to between 2015 and 2016). The receptor library was made with 5' RACE. For sequencing, an Illumina HiSeq 2000 was employed. TCRdb redid the processing of the public reads, applying fastp at Q25 and MiXCR, and retained in-frame beta chains. Merged by CDR3 protein, the rows form single entries marked with the most common genes and DNA. Recorded for this sample are approximately 500,000 distinct CDR3 sequences; approximately 24% of them occurred a single time. Clones ranked in the top ten supply about 2.7% of the sample. These data are also associated with another study on T cells expressing NK-cell markers.

Sequenced input: CD4+ T cells sorted from blood. Source of these receptors: a woman aged 18-30 years in good health.

This clonotype was recorded a few times. The V call is TRBV5-1, the J call TRBJ2-3; D unresolved. CDR3 length: 14 amino acids. V lost 3 bases and J 1 base, leaving 9 bases between the germline ends. Germline V gives CDR1 SGHRS, CDR2 YFSETQ. The CDR3, as DNA: TGCGCCAGCAGCTCCCCGGCGGGCACAGATACGCAGTATTTT. Residues: CASSSPAGTDTQYF.

This clonotype was seen a few times. For the CDR3, the DNA is TGCAGTGCTAGCACAGATAGCAATCAGCCCCAGCATTTT. As protein: CSASTDSNQPQHF. V and J are TRBV20-1 and TRBJ1-5; D gene uncertain. Looked up from germline, CDR1 is DFQATT and CDR2 is SNEGSKA (reference sequence). This CDR3 is built from 13 residues. Deletions cut 3 bases from V and 0 bases from J, with 6 bases between.

In the case of this clonotype: One junction end disagrees with the germline gene, perhaps due to a read error. The J gene is TRBJ2-5, the V gene TRBV11-2; D call uncertain. Germline-derived CDR1 and CDR2 are SGHAT and FQNNGV. This CDR3 has 13 residues. DNA of the CDR3: TGTGCTAGCAGCATCCGACTTCAAGAGACCCAGTACTTC. Its protein product is CASSIRLQETQYF.